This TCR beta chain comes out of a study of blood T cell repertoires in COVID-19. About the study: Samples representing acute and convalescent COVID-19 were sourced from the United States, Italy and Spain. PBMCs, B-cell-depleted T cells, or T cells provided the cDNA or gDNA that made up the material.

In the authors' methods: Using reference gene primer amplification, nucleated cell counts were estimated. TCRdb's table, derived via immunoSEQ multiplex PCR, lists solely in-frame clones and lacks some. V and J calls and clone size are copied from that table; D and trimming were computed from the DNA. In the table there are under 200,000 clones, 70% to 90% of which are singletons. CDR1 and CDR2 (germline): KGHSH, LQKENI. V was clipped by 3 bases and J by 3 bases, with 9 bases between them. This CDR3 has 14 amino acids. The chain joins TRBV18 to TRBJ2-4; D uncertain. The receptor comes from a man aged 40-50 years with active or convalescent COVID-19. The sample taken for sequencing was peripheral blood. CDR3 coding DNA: TGTGCCAGCTCACCGGGCAGCAACAAAAACATTCAGTACTTC. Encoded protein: CASSPGSNKNIQYF.